The 9 T cell receptor beta chains below come from one sample, sequenced in a study of shared clonotypes between healthy human individuals. Sequencing was performed with immunoSEQ multiplex PCR; in TCRdb, only in-frame clones are kept and a portion is missing. The profile shows under 600,000 clones, approximately 95% of them singletons. The sequencing sample was made of naive CD4+ T cells sorted from blood. Noted subset: CD45RA+ positively selected. These receptors were taken from a woman in her 30s in good health.

CDR3 bases: TGTGCCAGCGGACCCCGGTCTACTAGTGAAGCTTTCTTT. Protein sequence: CASGPRSTSEAFF. The chain is built from TRBV6-6 and TRBJ1-1; no reliable D call. Germline assignment: CDR1 MNHNY and CDR2 SVGAGI (reference sequence). Between the trimmed V and J ends, which lost 8 bases and 7 bases, there was a span of 17 bases. CDR3 size: 13 residues.

Points on this clone: The same CDR3 is also encoded by other DNA sequences in this sample. The chain has TRBV5-1 and TRBJ1-1; D uncertain. The CDR3 loop spans 14 amino acids. V was clipped by 0 bases and J by 1 base, with 7 bases between them. In germline, CDR1 is SGHRS, CDR2 YFSETQ. The CDR3 region has the DNA TGCGCCAGCAGCTTGGTCGCCGGGAACACTGAAGCTTTCTTT. Protein product: CASSLVAGNTEAFF.

The CDR3 reads CASSLQSARTDTQYF. The CDR3 nucleotides are TGTGCCAGCAGTTTGCAAAGCGCGCGCACAGATACGCAGTATTTT. The chain is built from TRBV27 and TRBJ2-3; the D is unclear. Germline CDR1 and CDR2: MNHEY and SMNVEV (reference sequence). CDR3 length: 15 amino acids. V was shortened by 3 bases and J by 1 base, with 11 bases between the two germline ends.

The V call is TRBV29-1, the J call TRBJ2-7; TRBD2 aligns across 12 bases. Germline CDR1 and CDR2: SQVTM and ANQGSEA. V dropped 1 base and J dropped 0; count of bases not matched to a gene: 4. The CDR3 consists of 16 residues. The CDR3 loop is CSVEGLAGESSYEQYF. In nucleotides, the CDR3 is TGCAGCGTTGAAGGACTAGCGGGAGAAAGCTCCTACGAGCAGTACTTC.

The chain uses TRBV10-1 and TRBJ1-1; 10 bases agree with TRBD1. This CDR3 is built from 17 residues. Trimming removed 4 bases from V and 1 base from J; junction bases left unmatched: 9. Germline V CDR1 and CDR2: WNHNN, SYGVQD (reference sequence). The CDR3 loop is CASSAVPGQGRNTEAFF. The CDR3 nucleotides are TGCGCCAGCAGTGCCGTCCCGGGACAGGGGCGGAACACTGAAGCTTTCTTT.

The chain is built from TRBV29-1 and TRBJ2-1; 13 nucleotides agree with TRBD2. The ends lost 6 bases at V and 6 bases at J; junction bases unmatched: 11. Germline CDR1 reads SQVTM; CDR2 reads ANQGSEA. The CDR3 is 16 residues long. The CDR3 nucleotides read TGCAGCGTCGAAAGCGCGGGACTAGCGGGATTCAATGAGCAGTTCTTC. Protein product: CSVESAGLAGFNEQFF.

J is TRBJ1-2 and V is TRBV5-1; D unclear. The germline gives CDR1 SGHRS, CDR2 YFSETQ. This CDR3 spans 14 amino acids. Trimming pared 0 bases from V and 8 bases from J, leaving 14 bases between. The CDR3 loop is CASSLAGPPQGYTF. In DNA, the CDR3 is TGCGCCAGCAGCTTGGCCGGTCCCCCGCAAGGCTACACCTTC. Drawing the rest from reference TRBV5-1 and TRBJ1-2, the complete variable domain is KAGVTQTPRYLIKTRGQQVTLSCSPISGHRSVSWYQQTPGQGLQFLFEYFSETQRNKGNFPGRFSGRQFSNSRSEMNVSTLELGDSALYLCASSLAGPPQGYTFGSGTRLTVV.

V is TRBV7-8 and J is TRBJ1-2; 7 bases are a match to TRBD1. CDR3 length: 17 residues. Germline values: CDR1 SGHVS, CDR2 FQNEAQ. Trimming cost V 0 bases and J 8 bases; bases outside gene matches: 15. This CDR3 is CASSLAKPGQKTGGYTF. CDR3 bases: TGTGCCAGCAGCTTAGCTAAGCCGGGACAGAAGACCGGCGGCTACACCTTC. Using reference TRBV7-8 and TRBJ1-2 for the parts outside the CDR3, the full variable domain is GAGVSQSPRYKVAKRGQDVALRCDPISGHVSLFWYQQALGQGPEFLTYFQNEAQLDKSGLPSDRFFAERPEGSVSTLKIQRTQQEDSAVYLCASSLAKPGQKTGGYTFGSGTRLTVV.

J is TRBJ1-4 and V is TRBV27; 12 bases are a match to TRBD1. Unmatched junction bases numbered 2, after V lost 5 bases and J lost 1 base. This CDR3 contains 16 residues. The germline V gene encodes CDR1 MNHEY and CDR2 SMNVEV (reference sequence). The CDR3 reads CASSRDRGLTNEKLFF. The CDR3 nucleotides read TGTGCCAGCAGTAGGGACAGGGGGCTAACTAATGAAAAACTGTTTTTT.